The TCR beta chain under discussion was sequenced for a study of CD8 T cells in ankylosing spondylitis. Findings and limits, study-wide: The clones that were linked to disease were reported to be significantly enriched in matched synovial fluid samples from ankylosing spondylitis patients. Past studies reported some motif variants in reactive arthritis synovial fluid and blood. With a CD8+ phenotype, disease-linked clones were relatively rare in peripheral blood.

The CDR3 totals 18 residues. Germline values: CDR1 SGHRS, CDR2 YFSETQ. V was clipped by 1 base and J by 0 bases, with 19 bases between them. This clonotype was counted only a few times. Antigen unknown. Quantitative barcoded 5'-RACE was used to prepare TCR beta libraries. TCRdb used MiXCR to reprocess the 5' RACE reads, holding one entry per CDR3 protein. The repertoire holds a few hundred thousand distinct CDR3 sequences, with more than 20% as singletons. The chain carries TRBV5-1 and TRBJ1-1; perhaps TRBD1 as D (6 bases). Sequences were obtained from blood, either unsorted or a sorted T cell fraction (not recorded which). This TCR was sampled from a male donor with ankylosing spondylitis or in good health (not recorded which). CDR3 loop: CASSLRPYGGGMNTEAFF. The CDR3 DNA reads TGCGCCAGCAGCTTGCGTCCATACGGGGGCGGCATGAACACTGAAGCTTTCTTT.